Here is one T cell receptor (beta chain) with its context. Its antigen is unknown. This sample was included in a study of siplizumab effects on memory and regulatory T cells. Study-level points and caveats: The study found that siplizumab significantly reduced alloreactive sequences traceable to unstimulated CD4+ memory cells. Naive T cells appeared more diverse than memory cells and seemed to be major alloresponse contributors. Proliferating siplizumab-cultured Tregs lacked confirmed suppressive function.

The assay covered 100,000 or so TCR templates per sample. Libraries were prepared by immunoSEQ multiplex PCR; TCRdb keeps only in-frame clonotypes and omits some of them. Of about 97,000 clones detected, around 90% appear once; the ten largest clones hold 12%. The V end lost 2 bases, the J end lost 0 bases, and 8 bases lay between the germline ends. This CDR3 comprises 15 residues. Per germline, CDR1 MNHNS and CDR2 SASEGT. Material: non-Treg CD4+ T cells sorted from blood. The genes are TRBV6-1 and TRBJ1-3; D is unresolved. The clonotype originates from a human donor in good health. Here the CDR3 DNA reads TGTGCCAGCAGTGAAAACGGCCACTCTGGAAACACCATATATTTT. Protein sequence: CASSENGHSGNTIYF.